This T cell receptor (beta chain) was sequenced during a study of blood T cell repertoires in COVID-19. Turning to the study itself: COVID-19 samples, acute and convalescent, were from the United States, Italy and Spain. PBMCs, B-cell-depleted T cells, or T cells provided the cDNA or gDNA that made up the material.

CDR3 length equals 15 residues. The V gene's germline CDR1 is MGHRA and CDR2 YSYEKL. V was shortened by 1 base and J by 1 base, with 10 bases between the two germline ends. Under the authors' procedure: Amplification of reference gene primers provided the estimated nucleated cell counts. The method was immunoSEQ multiplex PCR; TCRdb's version includes in-frame clones alone and lacks a portion of them. The D gene and trimming were derived from the DNA, and the V and J assignments and clone size from that table. Here the sample spans approximately 98,000 clones, roughly 82% being singletons. The source is a man at least 80 years old with acute or convalescent COVID-19. V usage is TRBV4-1 and J usage is TRBJ1-1; a possible D gene is TRBD1 (5 bases). Source material: peripheral blood. For the CDR3, the DNA is TGCGCCAGCAGCCAAGTTACCGGACAGAACACTGAAGCTTTCTTT. Translated: CASSQVTGQNTEAFF.